These T cell receptor beta chains were read from a single sample in a study of CD8 T cells in ankylosing spondylitis. TCRdb redid the calling of the 5' RACE reads with MiXCR, one entry per CDR3 protein. This table has fewer than 450,000 distinct CDR3 sequences, roughly 18% appearing once. Sequenced input: blood, either unsorted or a sorted T cell fraction (not recorded which). The receptors come from a male donor with ankylosing spondylitis. The CDR3 runs from the conserved cysteine through the conserved F or W. The order of the fields is V gene, clone size, J gene, D gene, CDR3 protein, CDR3 DNA. D genes are given only for firm matches. Clone size is not always given. Where it is, it says once, few, many or a class for expanded clones.

>TRBV5-1|many|TRBJ1-3|.
CASRRSWELSGNTIYF
TGCGCCAGCAGGCGAAGCTGGGAACTCTCTGGAAACACCATATATTTT
>TRBV12-3/TRBV12-4|few|TRBJ2-7|.
CASSTGGPHYEQYF
TGTGCCAGCAGCACGGGGGGCCCGCACTACGAGCAGTACTTC
>TRBV4-1|many|TRBJ2-3|.
CASSQDYTDTQYF
TGCGCCAGCAGCCAAGATTATACAGATACGCAGTATTTT
>TRBV4-1|.|TRBJ2-3|.
CASSHSGYTDTQYF
TGCGCCAGCAGCCATAGCGGTTACACAGATACGCAGTATTTT
>TRBV7-9|.|TRBJ2-2|.
CASSQMSGTGELFF
TGTGCCAGCAGCCAAATGTCGGGCACCGGGGAGCTGTTTTTT
>TRBV4-1|many|TRBJ2-7|.
CASSQGGRDLKAYEQYF
TGCGCCAGCAGCCAGGGGGGGCGGGACCTCAAGGCCTACGAGCAGTACTTC
>TRBV19|.|TRBJ1-1|.
CASSIEGSRAEAFF
TGTGCCAGTAGTATAGAGGGCAGCCGCGCGGAAGCTTTCTTT
>TRBV6-5|.|TRBJ1-5|.
CASSYSGSGINQPQHF
TGTGCCAGCAGTTACTCGGGCAGCGGAATTAATCAGCCCCAGCATTTT
>TRBV20-1|.|TRBJ2-2|.
CSASGPPGELFF
TGCAGTGCTAGTGGGCCGCCCGGGGAGCTGTTTTTT
>TRBV2|.|TRBJ1-2|TRBD1
CASSDPDRGVYGYTF
TGTGCCAGCAGTGACCCGGACAGGGGAGTCTATGGCTACACCTTC
>TRBV10-3|once|TRBJ1-4|.
CAISESGRGNEKLFF
TGTGCCATCAGTGAGTCGGGGAGGGGAAATGAAAAACTGTTTTTT
>TRBV4-1|.|TRBJ2-2|.
CASSHRGADPPAGELFF
TGCGCCAGCAGCCACCGAGGAGCGGACCCTCCGGCCGGGGAGCTGTTTTTT
>TRBV7-9|.|TRBJ1-6|.
CASSFPGPNSPLHF
TGTGCCAGCAGCTTCCCGGGGCCTAATTCACCCCTCCACTTT
>TRBV19|.|TRBJ2-7|.
CASSIEGSYEQYF
TGTGCCAGTAGTATAGAAGGTTCCTACGAGCAGTACTTC
>TRBV7-2|few|TRBJ2-7|TRBD1
CASSFQMGQAEYF
TGTGCCAGCAGCTTCCAGATGGGACAGGCCGAGTACTTC
>TRBV20-1|many|TRBJ2-7|.
CSAKVAGRMGEQYF
TGCAGTGCTAAGGTGGCGGGACGAATGGGTGAGCAGTACTTC
>TRBV7-2|few|TRBJ2-1|TRBD2
CASSTGGGDNEQFF
TGTGCCAGCAGTACTGGGGGAGGGGACAATGAGCAGTTCTTC
>TRBV28|.|TRBJ2-6|.
CASSPRQDSGANVLTF
TGTGCCAGCAGTCCACGACAGGACTCCGGGGCCAACGTCCTGACTTTC
>TRBV7-2|few|TRBJ2-2|.
CASSLYRSQNTGELFF
TGTGCCAGCAGCCTATACAGGAGTCAGAACACCGGGGAGCTGTTTTTT